This T cell receptor beta chain was captured by sequencing in a study of blood T cell repertoires in COVID-19. This clone has a handful of counts. Generated by immunoSEQ multiplex PCR, the TCRdb table keeps only in-frame clones and is missing some. The sample consists of 40,000 to 60,000 clones, around 86% of them appearing once. This CDR3 comprises 12 residues. Germline V gene data show CDR1 as MNHEY and CDR2 as SVGAGI. V lost 6 bases and J 3 bases, leaving 9 bases between the germline ends. The chain has TRBV6-5 and TRBJ2-7, with TRBD2 as a possible D gene (5 bases). The receptor was derived from a human donor in a cohort sampled during active COVID-19. Sequenced material: peripheral blood. CDR3 residues: CASSPTSYEQYF. The CDR3 nucleotides read TGTGCCAGCAGCCCAACTAGCTACGAGCAGTACTTC.